A single sample gave rise to the 24 T cell receptor beta chains below, sequenced in a study of blood T cell repertoires in COVID-19. The repertoire was sequenced with immunoSEQ multiplex PCR; TCRdb's copy has only in-frame clones and lacks some. This sample carries around 110,000 clones, roughly 78% of them seen once, and the ten largest clones take 16%. The specimen was peripheral blood. These receptors were obtained from a man aged 55 to 70 with active or convalescent COVID-19.

The J gene is TRBJ2-6, the V gene TRBV18; D is unresolved. CDR1 is KGHSH and CDR2 is LQKENI in the germline V gene. V was trimmed by 3 bases and J by 0 bases, leaving 12 bases between them. The CDR3 has 17 residues. CDR3 DNA: TGTGCCAGCTCACCGGTGTTACACCTCTCTGGGGCCAACGTCCTGACTTTC. Translated: CASSPVLHLSGANVLTF.

The genes are TRBV3-1 (or the pseudogene TRBV3-2) and TRBJ2-1; TRBD2 aligns across 9 bases. This CDR3 spans 18 amino acids. Germline trimming cut 1 base from V and 5 bases from J; bases unmatched to any gene: 12. Germline loops: CDR1 LGHDT, CDR2 YNNKEL (reference sequence). CDR3 protein: CASSQVPWREGGHNEQFF. The CDR3 bases are TGTGCCAGCAGCCAAGTCCCCTGGCGGGAGGGAGGGCACAATGAGCAGTTCTTC.

The gene calls are TRBV11-2 and TRBJ2-2, with a tentative D call TRBD2 (6 bases). Trimming left V 1 base short and J 4 bases short, with 10 bases between. The CDR3 contains 15 residues. Germline lookup yields CDR1 SGHAT and CDR2 FQNNGV. CDR3 region: CASSLASGLTGELFF. Written as DNA, the CDR3 is TGTGCCAGCAGCTTAGCTTCGGGACTCACCGGGGAGCTGTTTTTT.

The chain carries TRBV4-1 and TRBJ1-5, with no clear D. The CDR3 has 18 amino acids. Germline CDR1 is MGHRA and CDR2 is YSYEKL. V was shortened by 0 bases and J by 0 bases, with 15 bases between the two germline ends. CDR3 residues: CASSQDQRAGYSNQPQHF. The DNA of the CDR3 is TGCGCCAGCAGCCAAGATCAGAGGGCGGGGTATAGCAATCAGCCCCAGCATTTT.

V and J are TRBV30 and TRBJ2-5; D might be TRBD2 (5 bases). Germline V gene lookup returns CDR1 GTSNPN and CDR2 SVGIG (reference sequence). This CDR3 has 13 amino acids. V lost 5 bases to trimming and J lost 4 bases, with 14 bases between them. The CDR3 region has the DNA TGTGCCTGGGAGGCGGGTATTGCAGAGACCCAGTACTTC. This translates into CAWEAGIAETQYF.

V usage is TRBV25-1 and J usage is TRBJ2-1, with 8 bases lining up with TRBD2. Germline CDR1 is MGHDK and CDR2 is SYGVNS. The CDR3 is 18 amino acids. V lost 3 bases and J lost 8; bases outside the gene matches: 18. The CDR3 region has the DNA TGTGCCAGCAGTGACAAACGGAGAGCGGGAGCCTTGGACGATGAGCAGTTCTTC. Amino acids: CASSDKRRAGALDDEQFF.

This chain uses TRBV5-1 with TRBJ1-1; D is ambiguous. The germline V and J ends were trimmed by 4 bases and 4 bases, with 11 bases remaining between them. Germline V gene lookup returns CDR1 SGHRS and CDR2 YFSETQ. The CDR3 covers 13 residues. In nucleotides, the CDR3 is TGCGCCAGCAGCCCACTCGAGGGCACTGAAGCTTTCTTT. Protein sequence: CASSPLEGTEAFF. Full variable domain (rest looked up from reference TRBV5-1 and TRBJ1-1): KAGVTQTPRYLIKTRGQQVTLSCSPISGHRSVSWYQQTPGQGLQFLFEYFSETQRNKGNFPGRFSGRQFSNSRSEMNVSTLELGDSALYLCASSPLEGTEAFFGQGTRLTVV.

This clone was picked up one time. The chain employs TRBV2 and TRBJ2-1, with D uncertain. Germline loops: CDR1 SNHLY, CDR2 FYNNEI. This CDR3 is 15 amino acids long. The germline V and J ends were trimmed by 0 bases and 0 bases, with 6 bases remaining between them. The DNA of the CDR3 is TGTGCCAGCAGTGAAGCGACGGGCTCCTACAATGAGCAGTTCTTC. Protein sequence: CASSEATGSYNEQFF.

Only a few counts were recorded for this clone. The chain is built from TRBV28 and TRBJ2-7; a possible D gene is TRBD1 (6 bases). V was pared by 3 bases and J by 5 bases, with 17 bases between. CDR1 and CDR2 from the germline V gene are MDHEN and SYDVKM. The CDR3 consists of 15 residues. The DNA for the CDR3 is TGTGCCAGCAGTTTCCCCTACAGGGTTAATAACGAGCAGTACTTC. It specifies CASSFPYRVNNEQYF.

In this sample, this clone turned up a few times. The V call is TRBV30, the J call TRBJ2-6; 7 nucleotides align to TRBD1. Per the germline V gene, CDR1 is GTSNPN and CDR2 is SVGIG (reference sequence). V dropped 3 bases and J dropped 0; count of bases not matched to a gene: 8. The length of the CDR3 is 17 residues. The DNA for the CDR3 is TGTGCCTGGAGGAGGGGGCGAGGACTCTCTGGGGCCAACGTCCTGACTTTC. This translates into CAWRRGRGLSGANVLTF.

J is TRBJ2-2 and V is TRBV24-1, with D possibly matching TRBD2 (6 bases). Per the germline V gene, CDR1 is KGHDR and CDR2 is SFDVKD. V was trimmed by 2 bases and J by 7 bases, leaving 16 bases between them. This CDR3 is built from 16 residues. The CDR3 coding sequence is TGTGCCACCAGTGATTCAACCGGAGGGCTTATCGGGGAGCTGTTTTTT. Translating gives CATSDSTGGLIGELFF.

The gene calls are TRBV6-5 and TRBJ2-7; the D is unclear. Trimming took 7 bases from V and 3 from J, leaving 13 bases between them. The CDR3 spans 13 residues. Germline loops: CDR1 MNHEY, CDR2 SVGAGI. This chain's CDR3 is CASTRSRGYEQYF. Written as DNA, the CDR3 is TGTGCCAGCACTAGGTCTCGAGGCTACGAGCAGTACTTC.

The gene calls are TRBV7-2 and TRBJ1-5; TRBD1 agrees at 9 bases. In germline, CDR1 is SGHTA, CDR2 FQGNSA. The CDR3 runs 15 residues. The junction had 6 bases not matched to a gene; V was cut back by 5 bases and J by 4 bases. The CDR3 nucleotides are TGTGCCAGCAGCGCGACAGGGGGTCGTAATCAGCCCCAGCATTTT. It specifies CASSATGGRNQPQHF.

The genes are TRBV27 and TRBJ1-5; D ambiguous. V gave up 3 bases and J gave up 0 bases, with 12 bases separating them. This CDR3 comprises 16 residues. Germline V lookup: CDR1 MNHEY, CDR2 SMNVEV (reference sequence). DNA for the CDR3: TGTGCCAGCAGTTTTTCGACACGCTATAGCAATCAGCCCCAGCATTTT. Translating it yields CASSFSTRYSNQPQHF.

This clone has only one observation. CDR3 loop: CASTASRETQYF. As DNA, the CDR3 is TGCGCCAGCACCGCCTCGAGGGAGACCCAGTACTTC. This chain connects TRBV5-1 to TRBJ2-5; the D is unclear. CDR3 size: 12 residues. V was clipped by 6 bases and J by 5 bases, with 11 bases between them. Germline V lookup: CDR1 SGHRS, CDR2 YFSETQ.

This clone occurred a few times. The chain links TRBV27 to TRBJ1-5; 7 nucleotides align to TRBD1. Germline V lookup: CDR1 MNHEY, CDR2 SMNVEV (reference sequence). Trimming took 5 bases from V and 2 from J; bases not matched to a gene: 3. The CDR3 is made up of 14 amino acids. CDR3 nucleotides: TGTGCCAGCAGTCCCGGGACAGGCAATCAGCCCCAGCATTTT. Protein sequence: CASSPGTGNQPQHF.

V is TRBV29-1 and J is TRBJ2-7; 9 positions agree with TRBD1. The length of the CDR3 is 14 residues. From germline, CDR1 is SQVTM and CDR2 ANQGSEA. V was clipped by 4 bases and J by 5 bases; unmatched bases: 9. The DNA for the CDR3 is TGCAGCGTTGTGCAGTCGGGACAGGGCCACGAGCAGTACTTC. Its translation: CSVVQSGQGHEQYF.

This clone was seen ten or more times. The V gene is TRBV28, the J gene TRBJ2-5, with 12 positions matching TRBD1. Germline-derived CDR1 and CDR2 are MDHEN and SYDVKM. The CDR3 sequence is 15 residues long. V trimming: 3 bases; J trimming: 5 bases; junction bases outside the gene matches: 4. CDR3 in amino acids: CASSFRDRGLETQYF. In DNA form, the CDR3 reads TGTGCCAGCAGTTTCCGGGACAGGGGGCTTGAGACCCAGTACTTC.

The chain has TRBV27 and TRBJ2-7; 7 bases line up with TRBD2. Germline V lookup: CDR1 MNHEY, CDR2 SMNVEV (reference sequence). This CDR3 has 15 residues. J was trimmed by 6 bases and V by 6 bases; bases with no gene match: 14. The CDR3 coding sequence is TGTGCCAGCAGGCTGGGGGGGTTCCCCTTTTCCGAGCAGTACTTC. Amino acid sequence: CASRLGGFPFSEQYF.

This sequence joins TRBV7-6 and TRBJ2-1, with 7 nucleotides matching TRBD2. This CDR3 contains 16 residues. V lost 1 base and J lost 0; bases outside the gene matches: 3. Per germline, CDR1 SGHVS and CDR2 FNYEAQ. The CDR3 loop is CASSLVPSGSYNEQFF. In DNA form, the CDR3 reads TGTGCCAGCAGCTTAGTACCTAGCGGCTCCTACAATGAGCAGTTCTTC.

The chain employs TRBV7-6 and TRBJ2-1; TRBD2 matches at 11 bases. Germline V gene data show CDR1 as SGHVS and CDR2 as FNYEAQ. The junction had 8 bases not matched to a gene; V was cut back by 5 bases and J by 8 bases. This CDR3 comprises 15 residues. CDR3 DNA: TGTGCCAGCAGCCCGACTAGCGGGATATTTTATGAGCAGTTCTTC. It codes for CASSPTSGIFYEQFF.

The genes are TRBV7-2 and TRBJ2-2; D may be TRBD2 (6 bases). Trimming shortened V by 3 bases and J by 9 bases, and 17 bases separated the two germline ends. This CDR3 has 15 amino acids. CDR1 SGHTA and CDR2 FQGNSA come from the germline V gene. For the CDR3, the DNA is TGTGCCAGCAGCTTGGGCGGGACTGACCCCAGGGAGCTGTTTTTT. The encoded protein is CASSLGGTDPRELFF.

The chain employs TRBV29-1 and TRBJ2-1; D possibly corresponds to TRBD1 (6 bases). V lost 4 bases and J 1 base, leaving 8 bases between the germline ends. CDR1 and CDR2 from the germline V gene are SQVTM and ANQGSEA. The length of the CDR3 is 13 residues. CDR3 sequence reads: CSVVRGSYNEQFF. The CDR3 DNA sequence: TGCAGCGTTGTAAGGGGGTCCTACAATGAGCAGTTCTTC.

This clone was observed a few times. The chain carries TRBV10-3 and TRBJ1-4; no clear D. Germline CDR1 ENHRY, CDR2 SYGVKD. This CDR3 comprises 14 residues. The V end lost 4 bases, the J end lost 1 base, and 7 bases lay between the germline ends. As DNA, the CDR3 is TGTGCCATCAGTGGTGCGGGAACTAATGAAAAACTGTTTTTT. It translates to CAISGAGTNEKLFF.